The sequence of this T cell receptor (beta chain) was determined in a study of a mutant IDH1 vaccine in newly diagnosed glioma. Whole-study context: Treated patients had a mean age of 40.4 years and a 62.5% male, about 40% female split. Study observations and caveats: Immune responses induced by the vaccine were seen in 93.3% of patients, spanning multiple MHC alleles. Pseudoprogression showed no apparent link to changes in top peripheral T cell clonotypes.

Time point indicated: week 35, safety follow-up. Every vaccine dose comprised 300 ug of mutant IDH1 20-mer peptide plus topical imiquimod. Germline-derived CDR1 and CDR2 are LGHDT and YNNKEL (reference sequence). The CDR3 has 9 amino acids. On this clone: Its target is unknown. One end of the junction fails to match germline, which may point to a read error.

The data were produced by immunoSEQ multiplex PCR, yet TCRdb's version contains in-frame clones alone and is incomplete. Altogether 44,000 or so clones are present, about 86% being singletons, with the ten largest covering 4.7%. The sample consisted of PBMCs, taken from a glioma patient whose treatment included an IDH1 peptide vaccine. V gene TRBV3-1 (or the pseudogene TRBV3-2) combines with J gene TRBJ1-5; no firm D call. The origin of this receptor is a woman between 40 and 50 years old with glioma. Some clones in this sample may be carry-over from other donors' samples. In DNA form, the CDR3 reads TGTGCCAGCAGCCAAGTCGACAATTTT. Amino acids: CASSQVDNF.